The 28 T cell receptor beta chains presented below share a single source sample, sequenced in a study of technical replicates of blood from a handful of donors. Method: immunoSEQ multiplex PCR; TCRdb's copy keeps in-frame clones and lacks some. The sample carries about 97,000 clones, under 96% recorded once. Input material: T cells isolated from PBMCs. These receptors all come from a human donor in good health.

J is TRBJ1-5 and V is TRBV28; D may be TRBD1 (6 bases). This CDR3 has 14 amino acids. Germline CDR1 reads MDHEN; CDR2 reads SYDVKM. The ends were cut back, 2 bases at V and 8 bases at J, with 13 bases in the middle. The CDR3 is CASSLTGKAEPQHF. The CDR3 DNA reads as TGTGCCAGCAGTTTAACAGGGAAGGCGGAGCCCCAGCATTTT.

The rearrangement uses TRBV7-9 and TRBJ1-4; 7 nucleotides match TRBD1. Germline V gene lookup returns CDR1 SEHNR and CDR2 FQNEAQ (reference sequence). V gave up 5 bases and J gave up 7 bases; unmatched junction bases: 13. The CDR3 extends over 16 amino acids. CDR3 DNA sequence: TGTGCCAGCAGCCTTAGGGGGCAGAATCACCCTGAAAAACTGTTTTTT. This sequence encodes CASSLRGQNHPEKLFF. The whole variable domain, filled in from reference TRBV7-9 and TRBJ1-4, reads DTGVSQNPRHKITKRGQNVTFRCDPISEHNRLYWYRQTLGQGPEFLTYFQNEAQLEKSRLLSDRFSAERPKGSFSTLEIQRTEQGDSAMYLCASSLRGQNHPEKLFFGSGTQLSVL.

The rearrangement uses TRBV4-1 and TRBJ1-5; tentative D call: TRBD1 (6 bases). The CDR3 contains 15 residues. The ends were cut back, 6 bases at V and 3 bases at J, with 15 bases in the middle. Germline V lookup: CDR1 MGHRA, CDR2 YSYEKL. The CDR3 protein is CASRRTAGNNQPQHF. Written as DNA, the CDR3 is TGCGCCAGCAGGCGGACAGCTGGCAACAATCAGCCCCAGCATTTT.

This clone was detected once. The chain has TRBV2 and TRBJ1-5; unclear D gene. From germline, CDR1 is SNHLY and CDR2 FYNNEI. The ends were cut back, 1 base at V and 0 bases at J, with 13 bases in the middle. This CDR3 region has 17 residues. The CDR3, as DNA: TGTGCCAGCAGTGAAGGGGCGGGAAGTTATAGCAATCAGCCCCAGCATTTT. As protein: CASSEGAGSYSNQPQHF.

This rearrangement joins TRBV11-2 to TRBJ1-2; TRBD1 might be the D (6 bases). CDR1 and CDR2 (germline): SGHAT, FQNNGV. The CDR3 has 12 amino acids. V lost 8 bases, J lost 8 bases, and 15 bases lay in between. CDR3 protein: CASGYYRDGYTF. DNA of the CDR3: TGTGCCAGCGGATACTACAGGGACGGCTACACCTTC.

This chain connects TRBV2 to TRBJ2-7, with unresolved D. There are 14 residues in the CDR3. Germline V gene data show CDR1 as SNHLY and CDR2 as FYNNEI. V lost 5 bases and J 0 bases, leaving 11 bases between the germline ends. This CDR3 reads CASSSRVDSYEQYF. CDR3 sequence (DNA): TGTGCCAGCAGTTCCCGGGTTGACTCCTACGAGCAGTACTTC. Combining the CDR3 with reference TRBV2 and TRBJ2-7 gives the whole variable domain EPEVTQTPSHQVTQMGQEVILRCVPISNHLYFYWYRQILGQKVEFLVSFYNNEISEKSEIFDDQFSVERPDGSNFTLKIRSTKLEDSAMYFCASSSRVDSYEQYFGPGTRLTVT.

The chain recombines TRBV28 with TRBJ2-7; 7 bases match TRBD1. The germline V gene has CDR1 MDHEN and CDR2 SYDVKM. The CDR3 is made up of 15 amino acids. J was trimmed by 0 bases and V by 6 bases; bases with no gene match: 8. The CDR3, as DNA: TGTGCCAGCAGCTCCGGGACAGCCGTCTCCTACGAGCAGTACTTC. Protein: CASSSGTAVSYEQYF.

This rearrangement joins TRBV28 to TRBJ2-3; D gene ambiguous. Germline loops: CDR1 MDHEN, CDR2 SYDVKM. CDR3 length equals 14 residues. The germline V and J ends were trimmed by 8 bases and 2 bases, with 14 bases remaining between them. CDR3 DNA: TGTGCCAGCGATCAATCTCCACACACAGATACGCAGTATTTT. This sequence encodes CASDQSPHTDTQYF.

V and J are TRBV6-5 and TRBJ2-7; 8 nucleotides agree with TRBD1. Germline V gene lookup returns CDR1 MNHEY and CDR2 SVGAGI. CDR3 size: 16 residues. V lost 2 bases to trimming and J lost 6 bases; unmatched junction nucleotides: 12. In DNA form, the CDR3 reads TGTGCCAGCAGTTACCGACCGGGGACAGGTGTTCGCGAGCAGTACTTC. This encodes CASSYRPGTGVREQYF.

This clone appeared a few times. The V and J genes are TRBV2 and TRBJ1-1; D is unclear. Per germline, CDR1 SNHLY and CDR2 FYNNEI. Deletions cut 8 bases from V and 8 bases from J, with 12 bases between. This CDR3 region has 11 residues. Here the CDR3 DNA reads TGTGCCAGCGGGCCTCAAATAGAAGCTTTCTTT. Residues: CASGPQIEAFF.

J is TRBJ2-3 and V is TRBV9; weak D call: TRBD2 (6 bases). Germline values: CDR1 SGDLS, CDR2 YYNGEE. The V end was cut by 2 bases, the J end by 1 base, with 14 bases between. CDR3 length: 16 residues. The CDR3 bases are TGTGCCAGCAGCGTCGGCTCGGCTAGCGGCACAGATACGCAGTATTTT. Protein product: CASSVGSASGTDTQYF. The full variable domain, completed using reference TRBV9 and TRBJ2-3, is DSGVTQTPKHLITATGQRVTLRCSPRSGDLSVYWYQQSLDQGLQFLIQYYNGEERAKGNILERFSAQQFPDLHSELNLSSLELGDSALYFCASSVGSASGTDTQYFGPGTRLTVL.

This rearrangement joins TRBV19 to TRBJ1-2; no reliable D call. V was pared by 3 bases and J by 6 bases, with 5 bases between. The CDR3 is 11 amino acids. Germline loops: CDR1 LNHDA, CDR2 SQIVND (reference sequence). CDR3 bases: TGTGCCAGTAGTATCTATAATGGCTACACCTTC. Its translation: CASSIYNGYTF.

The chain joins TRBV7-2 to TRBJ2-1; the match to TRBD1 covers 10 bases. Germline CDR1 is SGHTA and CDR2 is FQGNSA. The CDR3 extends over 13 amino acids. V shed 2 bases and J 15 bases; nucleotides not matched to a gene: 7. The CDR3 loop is CASSLSLGTGVFF. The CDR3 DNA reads TGTGCCAGCAGCTTAAGTCTGGGGACAGGGGTGTTCTTC.

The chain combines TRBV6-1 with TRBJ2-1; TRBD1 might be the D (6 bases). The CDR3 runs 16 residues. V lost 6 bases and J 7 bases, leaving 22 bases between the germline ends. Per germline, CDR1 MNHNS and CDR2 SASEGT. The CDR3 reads CASREQGSLIGNEQFF. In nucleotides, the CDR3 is TGTGCCAGCAGAGAACAGGGTTCCCTCATCGGTAATGAGCAGTTCTTC.

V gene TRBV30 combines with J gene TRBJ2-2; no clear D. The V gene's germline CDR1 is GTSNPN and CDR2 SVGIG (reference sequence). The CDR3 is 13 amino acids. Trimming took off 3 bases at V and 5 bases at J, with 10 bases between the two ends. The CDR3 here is CAWRGRITGELFF. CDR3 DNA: TGTGCCTGGAGAGGCAGGATAACCGGGGAGCTGTTTTTT.

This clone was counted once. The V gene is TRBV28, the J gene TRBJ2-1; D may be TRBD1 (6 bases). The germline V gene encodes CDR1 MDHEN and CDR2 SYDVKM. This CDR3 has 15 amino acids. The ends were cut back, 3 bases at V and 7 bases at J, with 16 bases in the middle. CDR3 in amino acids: CASSFRGSLVNEQFF. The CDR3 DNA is TGTGCCAGCAGTTTTAGGGGGAGTTTGGTAAATGAGCAGTTCTTC.

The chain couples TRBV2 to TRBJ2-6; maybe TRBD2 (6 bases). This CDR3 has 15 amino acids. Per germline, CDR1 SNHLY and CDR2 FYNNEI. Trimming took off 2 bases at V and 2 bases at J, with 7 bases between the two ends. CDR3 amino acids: CASSEWGAGANVLTF. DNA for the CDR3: TGTGCCAGCAGTGAATGGGGGGCTGGGGCCAACGTCCTGACTTTC.

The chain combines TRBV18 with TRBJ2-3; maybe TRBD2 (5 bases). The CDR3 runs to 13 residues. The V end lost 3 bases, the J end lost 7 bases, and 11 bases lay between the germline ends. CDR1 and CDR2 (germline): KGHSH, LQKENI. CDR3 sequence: CASSPGAQNTQYF. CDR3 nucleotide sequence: TGTGCCAGCTCACCGGGAGCTCAAAATACGCAGTATTTT.

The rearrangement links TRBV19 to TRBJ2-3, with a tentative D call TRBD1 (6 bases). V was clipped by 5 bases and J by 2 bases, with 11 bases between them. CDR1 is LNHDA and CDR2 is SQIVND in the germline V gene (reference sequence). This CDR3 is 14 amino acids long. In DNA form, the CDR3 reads TGTGCCAGTAGTGAACAGGGAGACACAGATACGCAGTATTTT. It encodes CASSEQGDTDTQYF.

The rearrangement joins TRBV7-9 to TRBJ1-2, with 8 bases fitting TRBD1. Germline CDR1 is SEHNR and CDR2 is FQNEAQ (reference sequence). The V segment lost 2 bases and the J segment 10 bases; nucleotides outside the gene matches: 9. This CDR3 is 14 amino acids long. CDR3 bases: TGTGCCAGCAGCTTAATGCAGGGGGCGGAAGCCTACACCTTC. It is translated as CASSLMQGAEAYTF.

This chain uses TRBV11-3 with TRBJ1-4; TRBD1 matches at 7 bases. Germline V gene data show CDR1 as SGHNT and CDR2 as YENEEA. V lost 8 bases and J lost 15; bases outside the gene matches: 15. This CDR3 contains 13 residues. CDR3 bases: TGTGCCAGCCAGCTACCTGGACAGGATCATGTGTTTTTT. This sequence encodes CASQLPGQDHVFF.

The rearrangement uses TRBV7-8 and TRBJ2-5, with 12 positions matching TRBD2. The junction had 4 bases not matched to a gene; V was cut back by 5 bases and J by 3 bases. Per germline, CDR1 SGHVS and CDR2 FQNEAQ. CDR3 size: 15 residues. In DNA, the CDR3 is TGTGCCAGCAGCACTCGACTAGCGGGAGAAGAGACCCAGTACTTC. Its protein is CASSTRLAGEETQYF.

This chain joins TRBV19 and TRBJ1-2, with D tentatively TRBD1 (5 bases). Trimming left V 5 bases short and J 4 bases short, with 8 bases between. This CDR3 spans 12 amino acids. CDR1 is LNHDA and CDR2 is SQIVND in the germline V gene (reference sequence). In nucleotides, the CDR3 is TGTGCCAGTAGTGCCGACAGCTATGGCTACACCTTC. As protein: CASSADSYGYTF.

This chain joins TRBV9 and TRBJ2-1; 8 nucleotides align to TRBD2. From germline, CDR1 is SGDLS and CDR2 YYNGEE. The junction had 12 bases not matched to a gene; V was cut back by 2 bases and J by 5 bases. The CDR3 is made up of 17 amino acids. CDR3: CASSVGLGNYLHNEQFF. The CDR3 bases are TGTGCCAGCAGCGTGGGACTAGGTAACTACTTGCACAATGAGCAGTTCTTC. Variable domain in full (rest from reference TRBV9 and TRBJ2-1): DSGVTQTPKHLITATGQRVTLRCSPRSGDLSVYWYQQSLDQGLQFLIQYYNGEERAKGNILERFSAQQFPDLHSELNLSSLELGDSALYFCASSVGLGNYLHNEQFFGPGTRLTVL.

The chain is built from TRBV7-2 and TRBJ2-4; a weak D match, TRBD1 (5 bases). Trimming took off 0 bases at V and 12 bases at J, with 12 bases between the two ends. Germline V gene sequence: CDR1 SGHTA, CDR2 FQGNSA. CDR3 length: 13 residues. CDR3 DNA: TGTGCCAGCAGCTTAGCGTTTATCAGGGATCAGTACTTC. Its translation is CASSLAFIRDQYF.

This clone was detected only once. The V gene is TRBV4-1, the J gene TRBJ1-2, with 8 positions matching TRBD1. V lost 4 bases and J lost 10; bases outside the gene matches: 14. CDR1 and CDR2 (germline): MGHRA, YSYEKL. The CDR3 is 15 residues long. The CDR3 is CASSPVGTGSHLYTF. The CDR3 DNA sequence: TGCGCCAGCAGCCCGGTCGGGACAGGCTCACATCTCTACACCTTC.

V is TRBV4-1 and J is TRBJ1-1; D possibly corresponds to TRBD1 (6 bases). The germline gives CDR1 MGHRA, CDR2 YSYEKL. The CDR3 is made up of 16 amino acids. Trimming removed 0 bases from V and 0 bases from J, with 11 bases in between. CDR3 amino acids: CASSQEQGRMNTEAFF. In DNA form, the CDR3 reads TGCGCCAGCAGCCAAGAACAGGGTAGGATGAACACTGAAGCTTTCTTT.

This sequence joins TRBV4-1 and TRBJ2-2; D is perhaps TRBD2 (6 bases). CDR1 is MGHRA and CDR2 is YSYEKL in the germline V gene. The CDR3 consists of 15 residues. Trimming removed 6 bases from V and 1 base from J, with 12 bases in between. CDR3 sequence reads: CASRRDFLNTGELFF. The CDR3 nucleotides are TGCGCCAGCAGAAGGGACTTCCTGAACACCGGGGAGCTGTTTTTT.